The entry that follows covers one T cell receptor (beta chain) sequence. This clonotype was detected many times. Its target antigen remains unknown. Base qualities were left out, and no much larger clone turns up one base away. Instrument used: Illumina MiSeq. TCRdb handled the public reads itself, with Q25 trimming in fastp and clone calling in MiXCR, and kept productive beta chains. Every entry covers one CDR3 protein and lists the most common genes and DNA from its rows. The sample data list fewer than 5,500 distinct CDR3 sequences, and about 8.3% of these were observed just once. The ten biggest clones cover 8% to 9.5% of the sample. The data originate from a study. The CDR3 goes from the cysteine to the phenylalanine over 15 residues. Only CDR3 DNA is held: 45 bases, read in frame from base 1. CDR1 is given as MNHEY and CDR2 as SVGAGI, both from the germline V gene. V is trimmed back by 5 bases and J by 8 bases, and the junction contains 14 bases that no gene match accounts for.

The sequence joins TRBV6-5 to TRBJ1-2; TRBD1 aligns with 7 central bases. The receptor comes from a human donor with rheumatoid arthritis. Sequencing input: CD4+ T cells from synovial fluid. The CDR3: CASSETGHGDAGYTF. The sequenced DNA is TGTGCCAGCAGTGAGACAGGGCATGGGGATGCGGGCTACACCTTC.